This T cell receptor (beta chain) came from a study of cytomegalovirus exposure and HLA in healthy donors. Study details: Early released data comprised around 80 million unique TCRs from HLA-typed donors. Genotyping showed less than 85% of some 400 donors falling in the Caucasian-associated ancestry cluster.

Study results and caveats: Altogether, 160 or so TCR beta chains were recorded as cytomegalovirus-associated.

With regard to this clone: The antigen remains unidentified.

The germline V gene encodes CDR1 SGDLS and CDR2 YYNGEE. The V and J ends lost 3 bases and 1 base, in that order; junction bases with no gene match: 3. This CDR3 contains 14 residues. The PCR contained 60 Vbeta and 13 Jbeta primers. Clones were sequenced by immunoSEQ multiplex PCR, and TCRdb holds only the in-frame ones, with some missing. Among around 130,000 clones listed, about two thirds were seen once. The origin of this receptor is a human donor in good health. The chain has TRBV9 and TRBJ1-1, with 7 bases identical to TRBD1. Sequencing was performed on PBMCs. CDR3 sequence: CASSEQGTNTEAFF. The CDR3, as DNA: TGTGCCAGCAGCGAACAGGGGACGAACACTGAAGCTTTCTTT.